This T cell receptor (beta chain) was captured in a study of OX40 agonist ivuxolimab in advanced cancers. Study summary: While on treatment, patients had intravenous ivuxolimab at 0.01 to 10 mg/kg every 2 weeks. Overall study findings and caveats: There were, on average, more expanded clones in CD8+ T cells than in CD4+.

Method: immunoSEQ multiplex PCR; TCRdb's copy keeps in-frame clones and lacks some. The sample lists 81,000 or so clones, approximately 90% seen once, with 0.45% to 0.6% in the top ten. The timepoints at which blood was sampled were baseline, cycle 4 day 1, and cycle 7 day 1. The V end was cut by 6 bases, the J end by 1 base, with 9 bases between. CDR1 and CDR2 from the germline V gene are ENHRY and SYGVKD. CDR3 length: 13 residues. As regards this clone: Its antigen remains unidentified.

This material consisted of CD4+ or CD8+ T cells sorted from blood, taken in a trial of the OX40 agonist ivuxolimab. The chain carries TRBV10-3 and TRBJ1-1, with a weak D call TRBD1 (6 bases). The sequence derives from an adult with an advanced solid tumor such as melanoma, head and neck, liver or kidney cancer. CDR3 protein: CAIRGQPNTEAFF. CDR3 in DNA: TGTGCCATCAGAGGACAGCCGAACACTGAAGCTTTCTTT.